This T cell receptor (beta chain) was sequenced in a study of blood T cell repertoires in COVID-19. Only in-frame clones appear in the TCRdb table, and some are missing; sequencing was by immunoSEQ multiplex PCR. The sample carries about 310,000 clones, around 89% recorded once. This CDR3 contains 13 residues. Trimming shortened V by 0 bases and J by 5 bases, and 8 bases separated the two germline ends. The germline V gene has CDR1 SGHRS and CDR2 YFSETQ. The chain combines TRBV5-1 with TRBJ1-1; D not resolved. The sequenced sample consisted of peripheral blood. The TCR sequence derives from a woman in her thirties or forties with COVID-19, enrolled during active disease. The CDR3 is CASSLDLLTEAFF. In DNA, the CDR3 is TGCGCCAGCAGCTTGGATTTGTTAACTGAAGCTTTCTTT.